These 11 T cell receptor beta chains came from one sample sequenced in a study of technical replicates of blood from a few donors. Assay used: immunoSEQ multiplex PCR; TCRdb lists only in-frame clones, some missing. The sample shows approximately 78,000 clones, roughly 90% of them seen only once. Sequenced: T cells isolated from PBMCs. These receptors came from a human donor in good health.

This chain connects TRBV4-1 to TRBJ2-1, with a tentative D call TRBD2 (5 bases). CDR1 and CDR2 from the germline V gene are MGHRA and YSYEKL. The CDR3 spans 14 residues. V lost 6 bases to trimming and J lost 6 bases, with 15 bases between them. CDR3 amino acids: CASRRLVLVNEQFF. CDR3 nucleotide sequence: TGCGCCAGCAGACGATTAGTACTAGTCAATGAGCAGTTCTTC.

V is TRBV6-5 and J is TRBJ1-5; the D is unclear. Trimming shortened V by 4 bases and J by 0 bases, and 7 bases separated the two germline ends. The CDR3 loop spans 14 amino acids. CDR1 MNHEY and CDR2 SVGAGI come from the germline V gene. CDR3: CASSLQYSNQPQHF. DNA for the CDR3: TGTGCCAGCAGTTTGCAGTATAGCAATCAGCCCCAGCATTTT.

V is TRBV7-3 and J is TRBJ2-1; 12 bases are shared with TRBD2. The CDR3 is 15 amino acids. CDR1 and CDR2 (germline): SGHTA, FQGTGA. V lost 4 bases and J lost 7; bases outside the gene matches: 5. The CDR3: CASSSGLAGGNEQFF. DNA for the CDR3: TGTGCCAGCAGCTCCGGCCTAGCGGGAGGGAATGAGCAGTTCTTC.

The CDR3 protein is CASSEEQREDEQFF. CDR3 in DNA: TGTGCCAGCAGTGAAGAGCAGCGGGAGGATGAGCAGTTCTTC. The chain is built from TRBV6-1 and TRBJ2-1; 9 nucleotides align to TRBD2. V lost 1 base and J lost 8; bases outside the gene matches: 3. This CDR3 contains 14 residues. The germline V gene has CDR1 MNHNS and CDR2 SASEGT.

V and J are TRBV2 and TRBJ2-7; D gene ambiguous. The CDR3 is 14 amino acids. Germline V lookup: CDR1 SNHLY, CDR2 FYNNEI. V dropped 7 bases and J dropped 2 bases, with 15 bases sitting between them. The CDR3 nucleotides are TGTGCCAGCAACTCATCTCCAAGCACCTACGAGCAGTACTTC. Residues: CASNSSPSTYEQYF.

A word on this clone: A read error may produce the germline difference seen at one junction end. V and J are TRBV5-1 and TRBJ2-6; 15 bases line up with TRBD2. The CDR3 totals 21 residues. Looked up from germline, CDR1 is SGHRS and CDR2 is YFSETQ. The CDR3 is CASSLGQPGLAGGSGANVLTF. In nucleotides, the CDR3 is TGCGCCAGCAGTTTGGGACAGCCGGGACTAGCGGGAGGATCCGGGGCCAACGTCCTGACTTTC. Using reference TRBV5-1 and TRBJ2-6 for the parts outside the CDR3, the full variable domain is KAGVTQTPRYLIKTRGQQVTLSCSPISGHRSVSWYQQTPGQGLQFLFEYFSETQRNKGNFPGRFSGRQFSNSRSEMNVSTLELGDSALYLCASSLGQPGLAGGSGANVLTFGAGSRLTVL.

The CDR3 here is CSVESGGDVLTF. For the CDR3, the DNA is TGCAGCGTGGAATCAGGGGGCGACGTCCTGACTTTC. V gene TRBV29-1 combines with J gene TRBJ2-6; the match to TRBD1 covers 8 bases. CDR3 size: 12 residues. Trimming cost V 6 bases and J 11 bases; bases outside gene matches: 6. Germline V gives CDR1 SQVTM, CDR2 ANQGSEA.

The genes are TRBV9 and TRBJ2-3; TRBD2 matches 16 bases. CDR1 is SGDLS and CDR2 is YYNGEE in the germline V gene. There are 18 residues in the CDR3. Trimming at V came to 0 bases and at J to 6 bases, leaving 7 bases not matched to a gene. The CDR3 nucleotides are TGTGCCAGCAGCGTAGGAGGAGGGACTAGCGGGAGGGGGGATACGCAGTATTTT. Translating gives CASSVGGGTSGRGDTQYF.

The chain joins TRBV27 to TRBJ1-5, with a possible D match to TRBD1 (6 bases). Germline loops: CDR1 MNHEY, CDR2 SMNVEV (reference sequence). Trimming pared 0 bases from V and 3 bases from J, leaving 12 bases between. The CDR3 covers 16 residues. The CDR3 nucleotides are TGTGCCAGCAGTTTATCCGTCAGGGGTAACAATCAGCCCCAGCATTTT. Its translation is CASSLSVRGNNQPQHF.

The genes are TRBV4-1 and TRBJ2-7; 11 positions match TRBD2. Looked up from germline, CDR1 is MGHRA and CDR2 is YSYEKL. The CDR3 is 18 residues long. J gave up 4 bases and V 0 bases, and 11 bases lay outside the gene matches. The CDR3 DNA reads TGCGCCAGCAGCCAAGATAAAGGGGGACTAGCGGACCCTTACGAGCAGTACTTC. Its protein product is CASSQDKGGLADPYEQYF.

V usage is TRBV7-2 and J usage is TRBJ2-7; D is undetermined. CDR1 and CDR2 from the germline V gene are SGHTA and FQGNSA. This CDR3 spans 14 amino acids. Trimming pared 0 bases from V and 2 bases from J, leaving 8 bases between. This CDR3 is CASSLADIPYEQYF. In nucleotides, the CDR3 is TGTGCCAGCAGCTTAGCCGACATTCCCTACGAGCAGTACTTC. Together with reference TRBV7-2 and TRBJ2-7, the CDR3 gives the full variable domain: GAGVSQSPSNKVTEKGKDVELRCDPISGHTALYWYRQSLGQGLEFLIYFQGNSAPDKSGLPSDRFSAERTGGSVSTLTIQRTQQEDSAVYLCASSLADIPYEQYFGPGTRLTVT.